This T cell receptor beta chain derives from a study of metastatic and nonmetastatic thyroid tumors. About the research overall: It was across blood and tumor or nodule tissue from malignant and benign thyroid patients that repertoires were compared.

This CDR3 spans 14 amino acids. In germline, CDR1 is MNHEY, CDR2 SMNVEV (reference sequence). Trimming stripped 5 bases from V and 8 bases from J, with 18 bases between. Patients underwent thyroid surgery, and none had received any treatment before it. Study processing details: Clinicopathological groups of papillary thyroid cancer showed CDR3 differences that were used to build a distant-metastasis classifier. TCRdb reassembled clones from the PCR reads with MiXCR. TCRdb, rather than the study authors, made the V and J calls. This table has about 92,000 clones, 14% to 15% appearing once. The sample holds many counts of this clone.

Sequencing was done on a sample of blood. V and J are TRBV27 and TRBJ1-2; D gene unclear. This sequence was found in a female donor with papillary thyroid cancer or a benign thyroid nodule (not recorded which). Some clones in this sample may be carry-over from other donors' samples. In nucleotides, the CDR3 is TGTGCCAGCAGTCCCCAGGACCGACCGAGCGGCTACACCTTC. Translating gives CASSPQDRPSGYTF.